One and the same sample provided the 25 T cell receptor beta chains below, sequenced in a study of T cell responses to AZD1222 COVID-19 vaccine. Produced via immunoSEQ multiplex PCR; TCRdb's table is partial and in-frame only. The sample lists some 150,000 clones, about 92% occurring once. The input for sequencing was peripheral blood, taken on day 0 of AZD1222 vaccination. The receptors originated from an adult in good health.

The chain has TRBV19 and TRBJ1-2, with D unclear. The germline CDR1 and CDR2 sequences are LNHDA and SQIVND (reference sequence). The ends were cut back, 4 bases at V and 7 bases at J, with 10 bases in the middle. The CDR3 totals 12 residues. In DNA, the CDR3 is TGTGCCAGTAGTAGGCTAGGGTTTGGCTACACCTTC. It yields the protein CASSRLGFGYTF.

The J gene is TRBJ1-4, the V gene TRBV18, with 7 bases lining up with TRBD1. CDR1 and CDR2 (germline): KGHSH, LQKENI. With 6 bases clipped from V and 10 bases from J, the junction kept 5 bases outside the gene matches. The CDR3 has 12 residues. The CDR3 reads CASSQDRTKLFF. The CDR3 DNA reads TGTGCCAGCTCCCAGGACAGGACAAAACTGTTTTTT.

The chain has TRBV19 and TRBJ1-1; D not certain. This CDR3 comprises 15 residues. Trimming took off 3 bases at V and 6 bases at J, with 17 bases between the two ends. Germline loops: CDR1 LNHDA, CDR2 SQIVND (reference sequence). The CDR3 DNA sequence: TGTGCCAGTAGTATGGTTCGGGAAAGTGTATCTGAAGCTTTCTTT. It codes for CASSMVRESVSEAFF.

The CDR3 sequence: CASSFGVVYEQFF. In DNA form, the CDR3 reads TGTGCCAGCAGCTTCGGGGTGGTCTATGAGCAGTTCTTC. The chain recombines TRBV7-2 with TRBJ2-1; perhaps TRBD2 as D (5 bases). V lost 3 bases, J lost 8 bases, and 11 bases lay in between. The CDR3 sequence is 13 residues long. Germline V gene lookup returns CDR1 SGHTA and CDR2 FQGNSA.

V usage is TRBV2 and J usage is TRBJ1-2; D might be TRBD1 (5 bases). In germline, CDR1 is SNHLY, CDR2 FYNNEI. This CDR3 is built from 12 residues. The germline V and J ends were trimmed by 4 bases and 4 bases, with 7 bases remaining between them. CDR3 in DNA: TGTGCCAGCAGTGCGACAGCCTATGGCTACACCTTC. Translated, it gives CASSATAYGYTF.

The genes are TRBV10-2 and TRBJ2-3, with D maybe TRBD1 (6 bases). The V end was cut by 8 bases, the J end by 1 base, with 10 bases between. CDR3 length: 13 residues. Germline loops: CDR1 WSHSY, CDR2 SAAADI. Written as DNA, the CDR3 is TGCGCCAGCGGAGCAGGGGGCACAGATACGCAGTATTTT. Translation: CASGAGGTDTQYF.

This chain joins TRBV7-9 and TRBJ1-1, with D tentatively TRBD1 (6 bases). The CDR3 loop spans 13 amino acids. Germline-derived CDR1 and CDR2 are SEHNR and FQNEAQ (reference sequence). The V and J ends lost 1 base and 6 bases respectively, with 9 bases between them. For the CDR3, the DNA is TGTGCCAGCAGCTTAGAAGGGGGGTCTGAAGCTTTCTTT. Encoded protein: CASSLEGGSEAFF.

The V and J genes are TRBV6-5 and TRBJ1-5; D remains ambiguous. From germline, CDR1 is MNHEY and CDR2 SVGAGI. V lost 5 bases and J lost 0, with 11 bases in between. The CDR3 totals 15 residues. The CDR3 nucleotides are TGTGCCAGCAGTCCGGGATCTTATAGCAATCAGCCCCAGCATTTT. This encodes CASSPGSYSNQPQHF.

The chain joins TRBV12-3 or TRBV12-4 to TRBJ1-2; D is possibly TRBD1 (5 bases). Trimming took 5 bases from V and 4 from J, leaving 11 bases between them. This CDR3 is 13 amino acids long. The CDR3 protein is CASSQTEGYGYTF. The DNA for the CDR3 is TGTGCCAGCAGTCAGACAGAGGGCTATGGCTACACCTTC.

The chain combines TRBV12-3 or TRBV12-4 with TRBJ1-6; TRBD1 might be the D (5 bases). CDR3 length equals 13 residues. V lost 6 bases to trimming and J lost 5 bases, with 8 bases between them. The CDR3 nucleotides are TGTGCCAGCAGGACAGAAAATAATTCACCCCTCCACTTT. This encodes CASRTENNSPLHF.

The CDR3 DNA is TGTGCCAGCAGCGGATGGACAGGACCCGACTATGGCTACACCTTC. This sequence encodes CASSGWTGPDYGYTF. The chain employs TRBV9 and TRBJ1-2, with TRBD1 identical over 7 bases. The CDR3 runs to 15 residues. Germline-derived CDR1 and CDR2 are SGDLS and YYNGEE. V dropped 3 bases and J dropped 3; count of bases not matched to a gene: 8. The full variable domain, completed using reference TRBV9 and TRBJ1-2, is DSGVTQTPKHLITATGQRVTLRCSPRSGDLSVYWYQQSLDQGLQFLIQYYNGEERAKGNILERFSAQQFPDLHSELNLSSLELGDSALYFCASSGWTGPDYGYTFGSGTRLTVV.

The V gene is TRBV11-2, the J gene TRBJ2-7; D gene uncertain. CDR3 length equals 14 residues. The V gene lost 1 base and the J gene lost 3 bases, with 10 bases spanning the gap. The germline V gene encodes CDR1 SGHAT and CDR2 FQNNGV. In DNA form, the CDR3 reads TGTGCCAGCAGCTTAGGGCCAGGCGGCTACGAGCAGTACTTC. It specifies CASSLGPGGYEQYF.

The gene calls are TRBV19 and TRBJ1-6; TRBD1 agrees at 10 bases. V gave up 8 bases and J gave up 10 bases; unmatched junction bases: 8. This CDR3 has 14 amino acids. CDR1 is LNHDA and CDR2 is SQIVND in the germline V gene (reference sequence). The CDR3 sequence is CASLPGQGSSPLHF. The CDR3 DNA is TGTGCCAGTCTTCCGGGACAGGGGAGCTCACCCCTCCACTTT.

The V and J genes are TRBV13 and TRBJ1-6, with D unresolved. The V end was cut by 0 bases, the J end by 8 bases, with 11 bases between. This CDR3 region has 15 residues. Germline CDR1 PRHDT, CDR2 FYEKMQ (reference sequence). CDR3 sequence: CASSLGGGSDSPLHF. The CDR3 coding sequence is TGTGCCAGCAGCTTAGGCGGAGGGAGCGATTCACCCCTCCACTTT.

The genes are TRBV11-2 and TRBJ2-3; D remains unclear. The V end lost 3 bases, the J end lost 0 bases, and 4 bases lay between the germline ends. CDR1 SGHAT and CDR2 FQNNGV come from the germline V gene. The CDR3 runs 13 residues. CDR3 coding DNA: TGTGCCAGCAGCTTTCGAAGCACAGATACGCAGTATTTT. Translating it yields CASSFRSTDTQYF.

Here the CDR3 reads CASSPRAGSSYNEQFF. In DNA form, the CDR3 reads TGTGCCAGCTCACCAAGGGCGGGAAGCTCCTACAATGAGCAGTTCTTC. The chain links TRBV18 to TRBJ2-1, with D maybe TRBD2 (6 bases). CDR3 length: 16 residues. Germline V gene data show CDR1 as KGHSH and CDR2 as LQKENI. Trimming took off 2 bases at V and 0 bases at J, with 11 bases between the two ends.

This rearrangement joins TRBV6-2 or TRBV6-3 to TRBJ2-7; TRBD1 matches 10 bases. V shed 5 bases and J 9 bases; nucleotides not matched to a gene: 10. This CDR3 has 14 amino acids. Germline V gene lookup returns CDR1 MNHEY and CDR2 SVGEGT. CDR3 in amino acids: CASSHDRGLVGQYF. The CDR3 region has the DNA TGTGCCAGCAGTCACGACAGGGGGCTTGTCGGGCAGTACTTC.

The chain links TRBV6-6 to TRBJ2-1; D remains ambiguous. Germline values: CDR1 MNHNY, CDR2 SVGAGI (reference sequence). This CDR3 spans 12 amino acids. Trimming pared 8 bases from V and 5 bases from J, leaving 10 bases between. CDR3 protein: CASEGQNNEQFF. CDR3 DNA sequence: TGTGCCAGCGAAGGGCAGAACAATGAGCAGTTCTTC.

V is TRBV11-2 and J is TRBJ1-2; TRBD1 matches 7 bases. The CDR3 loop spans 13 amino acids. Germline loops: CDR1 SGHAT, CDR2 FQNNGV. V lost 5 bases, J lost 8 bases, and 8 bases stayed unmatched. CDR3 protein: CASSLRQGQGYTF. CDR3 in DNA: TGTGCCAGCAGCCTCCGACAGGGCCAGGGCTACACCTTC.

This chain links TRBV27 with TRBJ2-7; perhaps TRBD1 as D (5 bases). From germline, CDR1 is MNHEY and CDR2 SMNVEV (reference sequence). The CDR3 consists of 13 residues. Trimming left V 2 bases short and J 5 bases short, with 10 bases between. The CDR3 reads CASSLQSRDEQYF. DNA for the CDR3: TGTGCCAGCAGTTTACAGTCCAGGGACGAGCAGTACTTC.

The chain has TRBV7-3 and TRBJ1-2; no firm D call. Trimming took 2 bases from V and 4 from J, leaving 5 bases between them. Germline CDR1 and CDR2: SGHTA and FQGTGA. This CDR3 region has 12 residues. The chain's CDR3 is CASSLHSYGYTF. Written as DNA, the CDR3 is TGTGCCAGCAGCTTACACTCCTATGGCTACACCTTC. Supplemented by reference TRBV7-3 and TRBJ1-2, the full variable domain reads GAGVSQTPSNKVTEKGKYVELRCDPISGHTALYWYRQSLGQGPEFLIYFQGTGAADDSGLPNDRFFAVRPEGSVSTLKIQRTERGDSAVYLCASSLHSYGYTFGSGTRLTVV.

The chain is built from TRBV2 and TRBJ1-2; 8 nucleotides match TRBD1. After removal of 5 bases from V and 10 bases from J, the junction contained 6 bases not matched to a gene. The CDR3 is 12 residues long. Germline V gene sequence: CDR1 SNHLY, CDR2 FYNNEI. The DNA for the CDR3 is TGTGCCAGCAGTTCCTCGGGACAGGCCTACACCTTC. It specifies CASSSSGQAYTF.

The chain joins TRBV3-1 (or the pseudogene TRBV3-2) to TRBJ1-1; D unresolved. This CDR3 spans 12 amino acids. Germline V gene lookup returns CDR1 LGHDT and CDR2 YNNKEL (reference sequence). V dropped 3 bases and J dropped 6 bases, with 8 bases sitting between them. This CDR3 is CASSQTGSEAFF. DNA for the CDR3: TGTGCCAGCAGCCAGACGGGATCTGAAGCTTTCTTT.

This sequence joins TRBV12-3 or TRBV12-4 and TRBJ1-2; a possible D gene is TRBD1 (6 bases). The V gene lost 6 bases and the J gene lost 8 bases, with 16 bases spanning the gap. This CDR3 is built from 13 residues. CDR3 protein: CASSPGGAGGYTF. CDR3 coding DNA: TGTGCCAGCAGCCCTGGGGGGGCCGGGGGCTACACCTTC.

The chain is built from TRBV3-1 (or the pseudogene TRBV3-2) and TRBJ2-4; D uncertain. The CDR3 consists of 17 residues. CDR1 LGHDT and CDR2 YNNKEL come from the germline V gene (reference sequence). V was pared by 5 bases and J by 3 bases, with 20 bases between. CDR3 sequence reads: CASSSHDRGRYKNIQYF. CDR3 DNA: TGTGCCAGCAGCAGCCACGATCGAGGCAGGTACAAAAACATTCAGTACTTC.